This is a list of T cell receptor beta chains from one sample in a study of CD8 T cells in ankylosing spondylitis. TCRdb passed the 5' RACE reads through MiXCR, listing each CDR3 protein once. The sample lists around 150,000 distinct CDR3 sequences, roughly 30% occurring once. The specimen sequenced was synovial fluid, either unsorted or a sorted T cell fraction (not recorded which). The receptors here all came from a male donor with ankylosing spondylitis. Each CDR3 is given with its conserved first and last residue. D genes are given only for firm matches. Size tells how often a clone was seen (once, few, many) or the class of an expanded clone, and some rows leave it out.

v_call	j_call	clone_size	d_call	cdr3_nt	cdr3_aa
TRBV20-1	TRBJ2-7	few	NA	TGCAGTGCTAGAGTACAGGGACCCTCCTACGAGCAGTACTTC	CSARVQGPSYEQYF
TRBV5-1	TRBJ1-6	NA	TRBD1	TGCGCCAGCAGCTTACAGGGGGAAAATTCACCCCTCCACTTT	CASSLQGENSPLHF
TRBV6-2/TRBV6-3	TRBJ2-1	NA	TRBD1	TGTGCCAGCAGAGACGAGTTTACAGGGGGAAGTTTGGATGAGCAGTTCTTC	CASRDEFTGGSLDEQFF
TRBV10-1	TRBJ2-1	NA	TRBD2	TGCGCCAGCGCCTTTGCTAGCGGCAATGAGCAGTTCTTC	CASAFASGNEQFF
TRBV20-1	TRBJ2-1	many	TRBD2	TGCAGTGCTAGGACTAGCAGGTACAATGAGCAGTTCTTC	CSARTSRYNEQFF
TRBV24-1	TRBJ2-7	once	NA	TGTGCCTCGGACGGTGATCGGCAGTACTTC	CASDGDRQYF
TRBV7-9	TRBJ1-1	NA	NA	TGTGCCAGCAGCTTACAACCGAACACTGAAGCTTTCTTT	CASSLQPNTEAFF
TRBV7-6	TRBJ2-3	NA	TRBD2	TGTGCCAGCAGCTTAGGACTAGCCGCTAGCACAGATACGCAGTATTTT	CASSLGLAASTDTQYF
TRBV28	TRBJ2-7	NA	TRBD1	TGTGCCAGTAAGACAGGGGGGACCTACGAGCAGTACTTC	CASKTGGTYEQYF
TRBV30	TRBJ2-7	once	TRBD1	TGTGCCTGGAGGGGACAGGCGACCTACGAGCAGTACTTC	CAWRGQATYEQYF
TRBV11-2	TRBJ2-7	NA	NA	TGTGCCAGCAGCTCGCGACCAGGGTTTGTCGGGGAGCAGTACTTC	CASSSRPGFVGEQYF
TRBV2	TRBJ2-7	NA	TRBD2	TGTGCCAGCAGTGAAAGGGGCGGGAGCTCCTACGAGCAGTACTTC	CASSERGGSSYEQYF
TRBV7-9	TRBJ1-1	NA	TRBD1	TGTGCCAGCAGCCCCTGGACAGGGGCGGGCTCTGAAGCTTTCTTT	CASSPWTGAGSEAFF
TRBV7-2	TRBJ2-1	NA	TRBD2	TGTGCCAGCAGCTTGGGACTAGCGGGAGGTTATCGCAATGAGCAGTTCTTC	CASSLGLAGGYRNEQFF
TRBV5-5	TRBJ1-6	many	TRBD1	TGTGCCAGCAGCTTGGTTGGGGACAGGAACAATTCACCCCTCCACTTT	CASSLVGDRNNSPLHF
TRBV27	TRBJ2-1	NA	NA	TGTGCCAGCAGTCCCCGGAGGCAAATCCTCAGGGGCTATAGCGATGAGCAGTTCTTC	CASSPRRQILRGYSDEQFF
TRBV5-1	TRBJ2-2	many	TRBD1	TGCGCCAGCAGCTTGGGTGTAGGGGGCACGAACACCGGGGAGCTGTTTTTT	CASSLGVGGTNTGELFF
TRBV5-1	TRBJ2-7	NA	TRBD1	TGCGCCAGCAGCTTGGTCCCGGGACAGTTCTACGAGCAGTACTTC	CASSLVPGQFYEQYF
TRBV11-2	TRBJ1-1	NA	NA	TGTGCCAGCAGCTCTTGGCCGCTGAACACTGAAGCTTTCTTT	CASSSWPLNTEAFF
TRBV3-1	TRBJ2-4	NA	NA	TGTGCCAGCAGCCAAAAAAACATTCAGTACTTC	CASSQKNIQYF
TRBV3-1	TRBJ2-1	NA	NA	TGTGCCAGCAGCCTGGAAGGGGGGGCCTCCTACAATGAGCAGTTCTTC	CASSLEGGASYNEQFF
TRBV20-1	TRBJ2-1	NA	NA	TGCAGTGCTAGCGCAAGTAGCTCCTACAATGAGCAGTTCTTC	CSASASSSYNEQFF
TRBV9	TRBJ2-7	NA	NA	TGTGCCAGCAGCGTAGCTACGGACCCCTACGAGCAGTACTTC	CASSVATDPYEQYF
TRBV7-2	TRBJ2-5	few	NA	TGTGCCAGCAGCCTGGGGACTTTGACTAGGGAGACCCAGTACTTC	CASSLGTLTRETQYF
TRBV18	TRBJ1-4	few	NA	TGTGCCAGCTCACCACGTGGTGAGCCAAAACTGTTTTTT	CASSPRGEPKLFF
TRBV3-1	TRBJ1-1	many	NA	TGTGCCAGCAGCCAAGTGATGGGGTACGGAGCTTTCTTT	CASSQVMGYGAFF
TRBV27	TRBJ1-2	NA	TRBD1	TGTGCCAGCAGTTTAGCCGGGACAGGGCCCTTTGGCTACACCTTC	CASSLAGTGPFGYTF
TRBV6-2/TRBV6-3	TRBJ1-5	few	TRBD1	TGTGCCAGCAGTTGGGCAGGACAGGGTTTCAATCAGCCCCAGCATTTT	CASSWAGQGFNQPQHF